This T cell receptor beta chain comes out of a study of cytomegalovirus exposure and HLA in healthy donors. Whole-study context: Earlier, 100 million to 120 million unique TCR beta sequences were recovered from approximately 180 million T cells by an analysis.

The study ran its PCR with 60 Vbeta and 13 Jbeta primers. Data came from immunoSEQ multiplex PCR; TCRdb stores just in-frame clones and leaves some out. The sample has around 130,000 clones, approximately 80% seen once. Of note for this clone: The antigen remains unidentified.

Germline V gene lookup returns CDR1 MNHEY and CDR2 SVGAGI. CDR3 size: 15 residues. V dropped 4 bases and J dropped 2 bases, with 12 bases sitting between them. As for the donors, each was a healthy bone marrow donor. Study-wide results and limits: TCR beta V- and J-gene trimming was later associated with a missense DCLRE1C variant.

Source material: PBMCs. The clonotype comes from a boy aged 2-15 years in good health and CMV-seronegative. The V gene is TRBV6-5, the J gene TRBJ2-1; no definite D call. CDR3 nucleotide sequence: TGTGCCAGCAGTTCCCTGAGCTTGCCCTACAATGAGCAGTTCTTC. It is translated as CASSSLSLPYNEQFF.